This record covers a single T cell receptor (beta chain). No cognate antigen has been identified for it. No base-level quality is on record; no much larger clone is a single base apart. The data are from a study of blood T cells in healthy people across ages (dated by TCRdb to the mid-2010s). Notes on the research overall: In model experiments, template switching captured roughly one uniquely barcoded TCR beta cDNA molecule for every two T cells. The donors were divided into four age groups: young (average roughly 15 years), middle-aged (about 39), aged (about 61) and long-lived (about 90). Age-related changes in TCR beta repertoire diversity were measured in the study by deep sequencing normalized with unique cDNA molecular identifiers. Using the same blood draw, the study looked at two additional independent replicas of 1 million unique cDNA reads for two donors, one aged 18 to 30 and the other aged 80 or older. To avoid experimental bias, donors of different ages were spread randomly across the sequencing lanes. Overall study results and their limits: Estimates of total diversity based on one million sequenced T cells were regarded as lower bounds and as underestimates. Because profiling used bulk unsorted PBMCs, naive and antigen-experienced compartments could not be compared conclusively. Donor CMV infection status was unknown, potentially confounding age-related changes in expanded clonotypes. Compared with the aged group, the long-lived group had more naive CD4+ T cells, fewer expanded clones and increased TCR diversity, a pattern suggesting age selection. As age increased, observed TCR beta diversity per million T cells dropped in a roughly linear way, and a significant reduction was already evident by age around 41. The percentage of naive T cells measured by flow cytometry correlated strongly with observed TCR beta diversity.

Sequences SGHTA (CDR1) and FQGNSA (CDR2) are obtained from the germline V gene. Trimming costs V 5 bases and J 2 bases, and their ends lie 10 bases apart. The cysteine opens and the phenylalanine closes a CDR3 of 13 amino acids. Only CDR3 DNA is held: 39 bases, read in frame from base 1. Donors were 35 to 40 systemically healthy Caucasian individuals from Russia aged 6 to 90 years. Ten milliliters of peripheral blood were drawn from each donor into EDTA-treated Vacutainer tubes. Ficoll-Paque density-gradient centrifugation was used to isolate PBMCs, with at least 6 million per sample. Trizol reagent was used to extract total RNA from PBMCs, with at least 6 micrograms per sample. The percentages of naive CD45RAhigh/CD27high T cells were determined by flow cytometry on a PBMC aliquot from every donor. The library was made by 5' RACE. This sample was sequenced with an Illumina HiSeq 2500. A second PCR of about 6 to 12 cycles was run with a J-beta primer mix and a sample-barcoded 5' primer. A unique molecular identifier was introduced onto each TCR beta cDNA molecule by a template-switch 5' adaptor carrying 12 random nucleotides. Each sample yielded at least 2.5 million CDR3-containing paired-end reads. All of the RNA was converted into first-strand cDNA using the Mint cDNA synthesis kit, with a TRBC-specific oligonucleotide serving as the primer. All cDNA was treated with uracil-DNA glycosylase and then went through a first 18-cycle PCR with the universal primers M1SS and BC2_uni_R. The study's own analysis went as follows. For normalization, 1 million high-quality reads were randomly selected from each sample, with every read carrying a distinct molecular identifier. Reads sharing molecular identifiers were discarded rather than binned into consensus sequences. CDR3 identification, clonotype clustering and error correction used MiTCR with a Q25 quality threshold and the strictest error-elimination algorithm. A nonparametric unseen species model with Euler transformation was used to estimate a lower bound on total TCR beta diversity. TCRdb reprocessing: public reads trimmed at Q25 with fastp, clones called with MiXCR, in-frame beta chains kept. Identical CDR3 protein sequences are pooled into one entry, listed with their most common genes and DNA. What appears here as the V and J calls and clone size reflects TCRdb's work, not the paper's. Across this sample there are approximately 1.5 million distinct CDR3 sequences, with roughly 43% seen only once. Less than 5% of the sample goes to the ten largest clones.

The source is a woman under 30 in good health. This sequence uses TRBV7-2 and TRBJ2-7; a weak D assignment points to TRBD1 (5 bases agree). The sequenced sample consisted of blood. The bases read TGTGCCAGCAGCATACAGGTTGCCTACGAGCAGTACTTC. Its coded protein is CASSIQVAYEQYF.